These 5 T cell receptor beta chains share one sample of origin, sequenced in a study of T-cell reconstitution after alpha-beta-depleted transplantation in children. It was with unique molecular identifiers that the TCRbeta library was prepared. TCRdb called the PCR reads again in MiXCR, with one record for every CDR3 protein. The top ten clones hold approximately 0.8% of a sample with hundreds of thousands of distinct CDR3 sequences, 13% of them seen once. Sample: PBMCs, taken before TCRalphabeta/CD19-depleted stem cell transplant. Source of these receptors: a girl aged 2 to 9 with congenital amegakaryocytic thrombocytopenia, due to receive a stem cell transplant.

The sample holds many counts of this clonotype. This chain connects TRBV7-2 to TRBJ2-2, with 13 bases that match TRBD2. This CDR3 is built from 16 residues. The germline V gene has CDR1 SGHTA and CDR2 FQGNSA. Losses at the gene ends were 5 bases for V and 7 bases for J; bases not matched to a gene: 7. CDR3 nucleotide sequence: TGTGCCAGCAGCCCGACTAGCGGGAGGTTCGTCGGGGAGCTGTTTTTT. This sequence encodes CASSPTSGRFVGELFF.

At least ten counts were recorded for this clonotype. The J gene is TRBJ2-1, the V gene TRBV20-1, with a weak D call TRBD1 (5 bases). The CDR3 length is 13 residues. V was pared by 3 bases and J by 3 bases, with 9 bases between. Germline-derived CDR1 and CDR2 are DFQATT and SNEGSKA (reference sequence). The CDR3 protein is CSARDKNYNEQFF. In nucleotides, the CDR3 is TGCAGTGCTAGGGACAAAAACTACAATGAGCAGTTCTTC.

This clonotype has a count of ten or more. This chain connects TRBV10-3 to TRBJ2-1, with D perhaps matching TRBD2 (6 bases). Germline CDR1 and CDR2: ENHRY and SYGVKD. This CDR3 is built from 15 residues. V shed 4 bases and J shed 5 bases, with 15 bases lying between them. The CDR3 loop reads CAISGGGSGDNEQFF. As DNA, the CDR3 is TGTGCCATCAGTGGGGGCGGGTCGGGGGACAATGAGCAGTTCTTC.

This clonotype was observed a handful of times. The chain has TRBV7-9 and TRBJ1-4; D might be TRBD1 (5 bases). V was clipped by 2 bases and J by 5 bases, with 12 bases between them. CDR1 and CDR2 (germline): SEHNR, FQNEAQ (reference sequence). The CDR3 is made up of 15 amino acids. The CDR3 bases are TGTGCCAGCAGCTTATCGCAGGGAGCCAATGAAAAACTGTTTTTT. Its protein product is CASSLSQGANEKLFF.

This clonotype has at least ten counts. The chain links TRBV29-1 to TRBJ2-7, with unresolved D. Per the germline V gene, CDR1 is SQVTM and CDR2 is ANQGSEA. Trimming took 2 bases from V and 0 from J, leaving 5 bases between them. CDR3 length equals 12 residues. CDR3 region: CSVENGSYEQYF. The CDR3 DNA reads TGCAGCGTTGAAAACGGCTCCTACGAGCAGTACTTC.